The rows below give T cell receptor beta chains drawn from one sample of a study of a mutant IDH1 vaccine in newly diagnosed glioma. Antigens of these TCRs are unknown. Produced via immunoSEQ multiplex PCR; TCRdb's table is partial and in-frame only. The sample yields around 25,000 clones, around 77% seen once. The sample consisted of PBMCs, taken from a glioma patient whose treatment included an IDH1 peptide vaccine. The receptors were gathered from a woman younger than 30 with glioma. Each CDR3 is given with its conserved first and last residue. D genes are given only for firm matches. Some rows mark clone size as missing; the rest say once, few, many or name a class of expanded clone.

j_call clone_size v_call d_call cdr3_nt cdr3_aa
TRBJ2-1 once TRBV6-5 - TGTGCCAGCAGTTCCCCCGGGAAGACCTCCGAGCAGTTCTTC CASSSPGKTSEQFF
TRBJ2-7 - TRBV6-6 - TGTGCCAGCAGTTACTCGGGGGGGGCCCAGCAGTACTTC CASSYSGGAQQYF
TRBJ2-7 - TRBV4-2 TRBD1 TGTGCCAGCAGCCAAACCTACGGACAGGCCTCCTACGAGCAGTACTTC CASSQTYGQASYEQYF
TRBJ2-1 - TRBV9 - TGTGCCAGCAGCGTCCGGGACTCCTACAATGAGCAGTTCTTC CASSVRDSYNEQFF
TRBJ1-4 - TRBV11-2 TRBD1 TGTGCCAGCAGCTCTACAGGGGCTTTCAAGGCGCTGTTTTTT CASSSTGAFKALFF
TRBJ2-2 - TRBV29-1 - TGCAGCGCCACCGCTGGGCCGGCGAACACCGGGGAGCTGTTTTTT CSATAGPANTGELFF
TRBJ1-4 - TRBV7-2 TRBD1 TGTGCCAGCAGCTTAGTCAGGGGGGATAATGAAAAACTGTTTTTT CASSLVRGDNEKLFF
TRBJ2-7 - TRBV18 TRBD2 TGTGCCAGCTCACCCTTGACTAGCAGTGCCGGCGAGCAGTACTTC CASSPLTSSAGEQYF
TRBJ1-2 - TRBV5-5 - TGTGCCAGCAGCTTGTTGTCCGGGTCCAACTATGGCTACACCTTC CASSLLSGSNYGYTF
TRBJ1-2 medium-sized TRBV30 - TGTGCCTGGGCTACAGACACGGGCGGCTACACCTTC CAWATDTGGYTF
TRBJ2-7 - TRBV7-2 TRBD1 TGTGCCAGCAGCTTAGGGTCCGGGACAGGGGACGAGCAGTACTTC CASSLGSGTGDEQYF
TRBJ1-3 - TRBV5-1 - TGCGCCAGCAGCTTGTCTTTGGGGGCGAACACCATATATTTT CASSLSLGANTIYF
TRBJ2-1 - TRBV30 TRBD2 TGTGCCTGGAGTGCCCCGGGACTAGTATTATATGAGCAGTTCTTC CAWSAPGLVLYEQFF
TRBJ2-2 few TRBV5-1 TRBD2 TGCGCCAGCAGTCCGGGACTAGTATCCGGGGAGCTGTTTTTT CASSPGLVSGELFF
TRBJ2-7 - TRBV6-6 TRBD2 TGTGCCAGCAGTTACAGCGGGAGTTTTTACGAGCAGTACTTC CASSYSGSFYEQYF
TRBJ1-3 - TRBV6-1 - TGTGCCAGCAGCGAACAGAGATCGGGCTCTGGAAACACCATATATTTT CASSEQRSGSGNTIYF
TRBJ1-4 - TRBV7-6 - TGTGCCAGCCGACGCACGGAGGGTGCAGAAAAACTGTTTTTT CASRRTEGAEKLFF
TRBJ1-5 - TRBV4-2 TRBD1 TGTGCCAGCAGCCAAGATATGACAGGGCGCCAGCCCCAGCATTTT CASSQDMTGRQPQHF
TRBJ2-3 - TRBV7-7 TRBD2 TGTGCTAGCAGCCCGGCTGCGGGAGGAGCAGATACGCAGTATTTT CASSPAAGGADTQYF
TRBJ1-1 once TRBV6-1 - TGTGCCAGCAGTGAAGGTGGCGGACCCTATTGGACTTTCTTT CASSEGGGPYWTFF
TRBJ2-1 - TRBV6-5 TRBD2 TGTGCCAGCAGTCTTGCGGGGGTTTCCTACAATGAGCAGTTCTTC CASSLAGVSYNEQFF
TRBJ2-1 - TRBV7-9 - TGTGCCAGCAGCTTTCCCGAGGGGGAAGGCTCCTACAATGAGCAGTTCTTC CASSFPEGEGSYNEQFF
TRBJ2-1 - TRBV25-1 TRBD2 TGTGCCAGCAGTGAATATACTAGCGGGGTTGATGAGCAGTTCTTC CASSEYTSGVDEQFF
TRBJ1-1 few TRBV5-5 TRBD1 TGTGCCAGCAGCCCATTCGGGACAGGGACGATGAAAAAAGCTTTCTTT CASSPFGTGTMKKAFF
TRBJ2-5 once TRBV18 - TGTGCCAGCTCACTAAATACAGGGACCCAAGAGACCCAGTACTTC CASSLNTGTQETQYF
TRBJ1-5 - TRBV19 - TGTGCCAGTAGTATAGAGGGGTCGGTTAGCAATCAGCCCCAGCATTTT CASSIEGSVSNQPQHF
TRBJ1-1 - TRBV7-9 TRBD1 TGTGCCAGCAGCACGACGACAGGGATTTGGTGGGCTTTCTTT CASSTTTGIWWAFF
TRBJ2-3 - TRBV4-1 - TGCGCCAGCAGCCGTGGGGCGGGGCTAGTTAGCACAGATACGCAGTATTTT CASSRGAGLVSTDTQYF
TRBJ1-2 - TRBV14 - TGTGCCAGCAGCCATGCCGGGTCCGTCTATGGCTACACCTTC CASSHAGSVYGYTF
TRBJ1-4 - TRBV6-6 - TGTGCCAGCAGTACCGGATACGGGGATGAAAAACTGTTTTTT CASSTGYGDEKLFF
TRBJ1-5 - TRBV29-1 - TGCAGCGCCTCTCCTCAAATCGGGGGGCCCCAGCATTTT CSASPQIGGPQHF
TRBJ2-7 once TRBV20-1 - TGCAGTGCTAGTAGGTACGAGCAGTACTTC CSASRYEQYF
TRBJ1-4 - TRBV19 TRBD1 TGTGCCAGTAGTTTCGGGACAGGGGCTGAAAAACTGTTTTTT CASSFGTGAEKLFF
TRBJ2-1 - TRBV5-1 TRBD2 TGCGCCAGCAGCTCGAGCGGGAGCCAATACAATGAGCAGTTCTTC CASSSSGSQYNEQFF
TRBJ1-5 - TRBV19 - TGTGCCAGTAACCGTGGGGGATGGGAAGGCAATCAGCCCCAGCATTTT CASNRGGWEGNQPQHF
TRBJ1-1 - TRBV6-5 - TGTGCCAGCAGGTCGGGGATTACCTTCTTT CASRSGITFF
TRBJ2-1 - TRBV7-9 TRBD2 TGTGCCAGCAGCTTAGAACGGATCGGGACTAGCGGGGGGGGTGATGAGCAGTTCTTC CASSLERIGTSGGGDEQFF
TRBJ1-1 - TRBV25-1 - TGTGCCAGCAGGAGAGTTGAGGGAGCTGAAGCTTTCTTT CASRRVEGAEAFF
TRBJ2-3 once TRBV6-1 - TGTGCCAGCAGTGAAGGGGCGGAGTCAGATACGCAGTATTTT CASSEGAESDTQYF
TRBJ1-1 few TRBV13 TRBD1 TGTGCCAGCAGCTACAGGGGGCACTTAAAGAGTGAAGCTTTCTTT CASSYRGHLKSEAFF
TRBJ1-4 - TRBV5-5 - TGTGCCAGCAGCCTCCAAGTCTTACAGGGCGGTGAAAAACTGTTTTTT CASSLQVLQGGEKLFF
TRBJ1-5 - TRBV7-8 TRBD1 TGTGCCAGCAGCTTAGAGACAGGGGGCAATCAGCCCCAGCATTTT CASSLETGGNQPQHF
TRBJ1-1 - TRBV9 - TGTGCCAGCAGCCCGGGACTCCAGAACACTGAAGCTTTCTTT CASSPGLQNTEAFF
TRBJ1-6 - TRBV20-1 - TGCAGTGCTGAGGGGGGCCTGTCCCTCCACTTT CSAEGGLSLHF
TRBJ2-7 - TRBV11-2 TRBD2 TGTGCCAGCAGCGACAGGACTAGCGGGAGCTCCTACGAGCAGTACTTC CASSDRTSGSSYEQYF
TRBJ1-1 - TRBV5-1 - TGCGCCAGCAGCGAGCAACCGGGCCTCGGGACTGAAGCTTTCTTT CASSEQPGLGTEAFF
TRBJ1-3 - TRBV6-5 - TGTGCCAGCTCAAACGAGCGAAACACCATATATTTT CASSNERNTIYF
TRBJ2-7 - TRBV7-6 - TGTGCCAGCAGCCCAATCGCCCCCTCCTACGAGCAGTACTTC CASSPIAPSYEQYF
TRBJ1-1 few TRBV7-9 TRBD1 TGTGCCAGCAGCCCAGGGGGTGACCCTGAAGCTTTCTTT CASSPGGDPEAFF
TRBJ1-2 - TRBV5-1 TRBD1 TGCGCCAGCAGCTTGACCCCGGGACAGGGCTCTTCGAACTATGGCTACACCTTC CASSLTPGQGSSNYGYTF
TRBJ2-2 - TRBV27 - TGTGCCAGCAACCAGGGGATCGGTTCCGGGGAGCTGTTTTTT CASNQGIGSGELFF